In its sample, the clone carrying this T cell receptor beta chain was seen a few times. No antigen is known for it. This CDR3 spans 13 amino acids. Trimming shortened V by 1 base and J by 6 bases, and 6 bases separated the two germline ends. Each CDR3 protein gets one entry after TCRdb re-called the reads with MiXCR. The sample carries fewer than 850,000 distinct CDR3 sequences, 25% to 30% recorded once. The data were taken from a study of T cell repertoires in cytomegalovirus infection. Sequencing used cultured CD8+ T cells from PBMCs, obtained from culture after CMV antigen stimulation. The chain employs TRBV12-3 or TRBV12-4 and TRBJ1-4; D is uncertain. This receptor was identified in a human donor in good health (CMV status not recorded). Some clones in this sample may be carry-over from other donors' samples. DNA for the CDR3: TGTGCCAGCAGTTTAGAAGGGTATGAAAAACTGTTTTTT. Translated: CASSLEGYEKLFF.